These 14 T cell receptor beta chains share one sample of origin, sequenced in a study of cytomegalovirus exposure and HLA in healthy donors. The PCR contained 60 Vbeta and 13 Jbeta primers. Produced via immunoSEQ multiplex PCR; TCRdb's table is partial and in-frame only. The table records about 160,000 clones, around 75% of them present only once. The specimen was PBMCs. Receptors were obtained from a female donor in good health and CMV-seronegative.

The chain carries TRBV7-9 and TRBJ2-7; 7 positions agree with TRBD2. Germline CDR1 reads SEHNR; CDR2 reads FQNEAQ (reference sequence). Trimming removed 5 bases from V and 0 bases from J; junction bases left unmatched: 4. The CDR3 consists of 14 residues. CDR3 in amino acids: CASSHGGTSYEQYF. In DNA, the CDR3 is TGTGCCAGCAGCCACGGGGGGACCTCCTACGAGCAGTACTTC.

The rearrangement joins TRBV10-1 to TRBJ2-3; tentative D call: TRBD2 (5 bases). This CDR3 is built from 14 residues. V shed 4 bases and J shed 0 bases, with 8 bases lying between them. Germline lookup yields CDR1 WNHNN and CDR2 SYGVQD (reference sequence). CDR3 region: CASSGGSSTDTQYF. CDR3 DNA sequence: TGCGCCAGCAGTGGAGGGTCAAGCACAGATACGCAGTATTTT.

The chain couples TRBV4-3 to TRBJ1-2, with no clear D. The CDR3 has 13 residues. Germline V lookup: CDR1 LGHNA, CDR2 YSLEER. Trimming took off 4 bases at V and 6 bases at J, with 12 bases between the two ends. The CDR3 loop reads CASSPRLTHGYTF. The CDR3 DNA follows: TGCGCCAGCAGCCCCAGGCTAACCCATGGCTACACCTTC.

This clone is a singleton in its sample. The chain links TRBV28 to TRBJ1-2; TRBD1 matches at 7 bases. The germline gives CDR1 MDHEN, CDR2 SYDVKM. This CDR3 spans 16 amino acids. The V and J ends lost 6 bases and 0 bases, in that order; junction bases with no gene match: 10. Here the CDR3 reads CASSPPGTAPNYGYTF. DNA of the CDR3: TGTGCCAGCAGCCCCCCCGGGACAGCCCCTAACTATGGCTACACCTTC.

This clone was counted a few times. This chain links TRBV6-1 with TRBJ1-5, with 7 bases matching TRBD1. J gave up 2 bases and V 6 bases, and 7 bases lay outside the gene matches. The CDR3 runs 15 residues. The germline V gene has CDR1 MNHNS and CDR2 SASEGT. In DNA form, the CDR3 reads TGTGCCAGCAGCAAAGGGGACAGCCGCAATCAGCCCCAGCATTTT. Its translation is CASSKGDSRNQPQHF.

About this clone itself: Other DNA variants within this sample encode the same CDR3. The V call is TRBV15, the J call TRBJ1-5, with D possibly being TRBD1 (6 bases). Germline V gives CDR1 LNHNV, CDR2 YYDKDF (reference sequence). V was shortened by 0 bases and J by 4 bases, with 7 bases between the two germline ends. The CDR3 has 14 residues. The CDR3 is CATSRDRGNQPQHF. In nucleotides, the CDR3 is TGTGCCACCAGCAGAGATAGGGGGAATCAGCCCCAGCATTTT.

This chain links TRBV30 with TRBJ2-1; TRBD1 aligns across 8 bases. Looked up from germline, CDR1 is GTSNPN and CDR2 is SVGIG (reference sequence). With 4 bases clipped from V and 7 bases from J, the junction kept 12 bases outside the gene matches. This CDR3 region has 15 residues. CDR3 sequence reads: CAWTWNRGLRNEQFF. DNA of the CDR3: TGTGCCTGGACGTGGAACAGGGGGTTGAGGAATGAGCAGTTCTTC.

This clone appeared a few times. V and J are TRBV6-5 and TRBJ2-1; 10 nucleotides match TRBD2. The CDR3 has 15 amino acids. J lost 4 bases, V lost 6 bases, and 6 bases had no gene match. Germline V gives CDR1 MNHEY, CDR2 SVGAGI. CDR3 in amino acids: CASRRLSGRYNEQFF. As DNA, the CDR3 is TGTGCCAGCAGGCGCCTTAGCGGGAGGTACAATGAGCAGTTCTTC.

This chain connects TRBV6-5 to TRBJ2-1, with 13 bases lining up with TRBD2. The V gene end was trimmed by 6 bases and the J gene end by 7 bases; junction bases not matched to a gene: 6. The CDR3 spans 15 residues. Germline V gene sequence: CDR1 MNHEY, CDR2 SVGAGI. CDR3 coding DNA: TGTGCCAGCAGCCCACTAGCGGGGGGGCTGAATGAGCAGTTCTTC. This sequence encodes CASSPLAGGLNEQFF.

As for this clone: One end of the junction varies from germline; a read error may be responsible. The genes are TRBV7-7 and TRBJ1-2, with no clear D. CDR3 length: 13 amino acids. CDR1 is SSHAT and CDR2 is FNYEAQ in the germline V gene (reference sequence). The CDR3 sequence: CASSSRSNYGYTF. The CDR3 DNA is TGTGCTAGCAGTTCCCGGTCCAACTATGGCTACACCTTC.

The J gene is TRBJ1-5, the V gene TRBV7-9, with no clear D. This CDR3 has 15 residues. The V gene's germline CDR1 is SEHNR and CDR2 FQNEAQ (reference sequence). V was shortened by 5 bases and J by 0 bases, with 11 bases between the two germline ends. The CDR3 loop is CASSAGGGSNQPQHF. CDR3 sequence (DNA): TGTGCCAGCAGCGCCGGCGGCGGTAGCAATCAGCCCCAGCATTTT.

Only one count was recorded for this clone. The J gene is TRBJ1-4, the V gene TRBV27; D remains unclear. The V end lost 1 base, the J end lost 9 bases, and 6 bases lay between the germline ends. There are 12 residues in the CDR3. Germline values: CDR1 MNHEY, CDR2 SMNVEV (reference sequence). The CDR3 region has the DNA TGTGCCAGCAGTTTATATGGCCAAAAACTGTTTTTT. Translating it yields CASSLYGQKLFF.

CDR3 residues: CASSFVGSGIDTQYF. DNA of the CDR3: TGCGCCAGCAGCTTCGTGGGGAGTGGGATAGATACGCAGTATTTT. This chain uses TRBV5-1 with TRBJ2-3; D possibly corresponds to TRBD2 (5 bases). Germline V gene data show CDR1 as SGHRS and CDR2 as YFSETQ. Trimming took off 2 bases at V and 5 bases at J, with 15 bases between the two ends. The CDR3 contains 15 residues.

As for this clone: Additional DNA sequences in this sample encode the identical CDR3. This chain joins TRBV25-1 and TRBJ2-5; a possible D gene is TRBD1 (6 bases). Germline loops: CDR1 MGHDK, CDR2 SYGVNS. The CDR3 length is 14 residues. V lost 2 bases and J lost 4, with 11 bases in between. The CDR3 loop reads CASSEPVGGETQYF. CDR3 DNA sequence: TGTGCCAGCAGTGAACCGGTAGGGGGAGAGACCCAGTACTTC.